This TCR beta chain is from a study of human T cells and chemical hapten exposure. Points from the study as a whole: Relative to control repertoires, expanded TCRs gave rise to significantly more large CDR3 similarity clusters. Because all patients had alopecia, their immune responses might differ from healthy ones.

As to time point: patch test 3, about 24 weeks after DPC sensitization. As to treatment: therapeutic diphenylcyclopropenone sensitization with weekly scalp DPC. Sample donors consisted of patients with alopecia, aged 18 to 70 years, who were suitable for DPC. The sample holds many counts of this clonotype. The antigen is undetermined. The CDR3 length is 16 residues. Germline assignment: CDR1 SGHTA and CDR2 FQGNSA. V was pared by 3 bases and J by 5 bases, with 10 bases of the junction left unmatched. TCRdb re-called the RACE reads through MiXCR, storing one row per CDR3 protein. The sample has over 55,000 distinct CDR3 sequences; 11% are singletons.

This TCR came from a woman in her fifties or sixties with alopecia areata. Some clones in this sample may be carry-over from other donors' samples. The gene calls are TRBV7-2 and TRBJ2-1, with TRBD1 matching over 7 bases. The sample consisted of whole blood, taken in connection with sensitization to the hapten diphenylcyclopropenone (DPC). The CDR3 protein is CASSFDRVPIDNEQFF. The CDR3 DNA follows: TGTGCCAGCAGCTTTGACAGGGTCCCCATCGACAATGAGCAGTTCTTC.